This T cell receptor (beta chain) was observed in a study of beta chain features in type 1 diabetes. On the study more broadly: Patients shared similar age, gender and cell yields with healthy donors. Broader study findings: Shorter TCRB CDR3s, moderately but significantly so, were found in Type 1 diabetes patients in all four CD4+ subsets.

Expressed TCRB transcripts were sequenced because the entire RNA isolate underwent reverse transcription. Data came from immunoSEQ multiplex PCR; TCRdb stores just in-frame clones and leaves some out. The sample has a few hundred thousand clones; 13% to 15% are singletons. There was one heparinised blood draw per donor, averaging roughly 120 mL. In its sample, this clone was seen a few times. Its antigen is unidentified. Sequenced input: naive CD4+ T cells from blood. The origin of this receptor is a man aged 25 to 45 with type 1 diabetes.

DNA of the CDR3: TGTGCCAGCAGCACACAGGGCGCACATGGCTACACCTTC. It codes for CASSTQGAHGYTF. This chain joins TRBV6-6 and TRBJ1-2; possibly TRBD1 for D (6 bases). The V end lost 6 bases, the J end lost 6 bases, and 14 bases lay between the germline ends. Germline CDR1 reads MNHNY; CDR2 reads SVGAGI (reference sequence). This CDR3 has 13 amino acids.